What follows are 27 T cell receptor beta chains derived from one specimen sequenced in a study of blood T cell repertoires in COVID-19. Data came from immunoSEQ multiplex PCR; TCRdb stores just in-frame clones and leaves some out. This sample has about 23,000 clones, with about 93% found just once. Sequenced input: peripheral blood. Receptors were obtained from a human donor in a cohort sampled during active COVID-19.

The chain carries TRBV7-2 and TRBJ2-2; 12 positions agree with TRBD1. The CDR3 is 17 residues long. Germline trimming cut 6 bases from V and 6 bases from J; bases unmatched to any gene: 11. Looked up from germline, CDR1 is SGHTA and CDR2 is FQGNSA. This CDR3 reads CASSHKFRDRGPGELFF. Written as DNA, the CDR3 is TGTGCCAGCAGTCATAAATTCCGGGACAGGGGGCCCGGGGAGCTGTTTTTT.

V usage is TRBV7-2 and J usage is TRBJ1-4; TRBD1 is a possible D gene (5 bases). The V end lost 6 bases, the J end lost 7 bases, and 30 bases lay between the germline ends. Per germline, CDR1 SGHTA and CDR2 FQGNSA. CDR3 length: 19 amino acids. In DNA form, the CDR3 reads TGTGCCAGCAGTCCCACGTGGGGGGGGTCCCGGGCCGACGGTGAAAAACTGTTTTTT. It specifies CASSPTWGGSRADGEKLFF.

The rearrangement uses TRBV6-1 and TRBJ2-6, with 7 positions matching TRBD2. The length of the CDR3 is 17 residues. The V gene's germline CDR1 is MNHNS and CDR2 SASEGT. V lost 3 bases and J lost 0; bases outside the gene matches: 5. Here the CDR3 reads CASSDRGDSSGANVLTF. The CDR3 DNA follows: TGTGCCAGCAGTGACCGGGGGGATAGCTCTGGGGCCAACGTCCTGACTTTC.

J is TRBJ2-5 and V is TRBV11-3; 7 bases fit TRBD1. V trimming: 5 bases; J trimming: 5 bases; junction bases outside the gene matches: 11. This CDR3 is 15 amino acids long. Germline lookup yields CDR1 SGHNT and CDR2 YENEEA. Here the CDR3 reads CASSSRDRDFETQYF. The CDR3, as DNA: TGTGCCAGCAGCAGCCGGGACAGAGATTTTGAGACCCAGTACTTC.

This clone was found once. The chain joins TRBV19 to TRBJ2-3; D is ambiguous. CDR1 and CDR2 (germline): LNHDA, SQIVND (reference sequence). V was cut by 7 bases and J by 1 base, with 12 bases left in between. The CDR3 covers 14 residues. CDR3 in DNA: TGTGCCAGTAATGGGTACGAGGGCACAGATACGCAGTATTTT. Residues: CASNGYEGTDTQYF.

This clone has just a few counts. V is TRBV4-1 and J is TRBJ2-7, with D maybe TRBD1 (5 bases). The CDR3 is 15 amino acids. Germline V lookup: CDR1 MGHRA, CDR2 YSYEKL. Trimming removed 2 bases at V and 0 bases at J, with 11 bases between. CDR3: CASSQPKGVSYEQYF. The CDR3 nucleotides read TGCGCCAGCAGCCAACCAAAAGGGGTCTCCTACGAGCAGTACTTC.

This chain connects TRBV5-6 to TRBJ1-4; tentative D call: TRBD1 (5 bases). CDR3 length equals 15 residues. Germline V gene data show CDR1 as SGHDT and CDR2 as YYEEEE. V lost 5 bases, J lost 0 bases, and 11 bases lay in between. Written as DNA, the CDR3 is TGTGCCAGCAGACCGTGGGGCTCAACTAATGAAAAACTGTTTTTT. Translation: CASRPWGSTNEKLFF. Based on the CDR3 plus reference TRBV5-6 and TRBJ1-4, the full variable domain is DAGVTQSPTHLIKTRGQQVTLRCSPKSGHDTVSWYQQALGQGPQFIFQYYEEEERQRGNFPDRFSGHQFPNYSSELNVNALLLGDSALYLCASRPWGSTNEKLFFGSGTQLSVL.

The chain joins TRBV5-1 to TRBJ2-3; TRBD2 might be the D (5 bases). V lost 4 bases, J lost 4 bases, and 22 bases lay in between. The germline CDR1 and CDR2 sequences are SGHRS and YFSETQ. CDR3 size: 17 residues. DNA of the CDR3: TGCGCCAGCAGCCCCTCCCCTAGTCGGGGTGGCGCAGATACGCAGTATTTT. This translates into CASSPSPSRGGADTQYF.

CDR3 DNA: TGCGCCAGCAGCTTATTAGCGTTCTCCTACAATGAGCAGTTCTTC. This gives the protein CASSLLAFSYNEQFF. The V and J genes are TRBV5-1 and TRBJ2-1; possibly TRBD2 for D (5 bases). The germline CDR1 and CDR2 sequences are SGHRS and YFSETQ. Trimming shortened V by 2 bases and J by 0 bases, and 9 bases separated the two germline ends. CDR3 length equals 15 residues.

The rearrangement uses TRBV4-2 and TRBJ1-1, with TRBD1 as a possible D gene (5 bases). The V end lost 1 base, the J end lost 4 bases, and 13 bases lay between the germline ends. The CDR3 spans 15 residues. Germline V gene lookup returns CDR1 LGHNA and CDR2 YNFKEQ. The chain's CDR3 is CASSQAGTGLTEAFF. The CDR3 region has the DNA TGTGCCAGCAGCCAAGCCGGCACAGGTCTCACTGAAGCTTTCTTT.

The CDR3 loop is CASSTTPGQGYPRILHF. The CDR3 DNA reads TGTGCCAGCAGCACGACACCGGGACAGGGGTACCCCAGAATCCTCCACTTT. The V gene is TRBV5-4, the J gene TRBJ1-6; TRBD1 agrees at 10 bases. CDR1 SGHNT and CDR2 YYREEE come from the germline V gene (reference sequence). J was trimmed by 15 bases and V by 4 bases; bases with no gene match: 19. CDR3 length: 17 residues.

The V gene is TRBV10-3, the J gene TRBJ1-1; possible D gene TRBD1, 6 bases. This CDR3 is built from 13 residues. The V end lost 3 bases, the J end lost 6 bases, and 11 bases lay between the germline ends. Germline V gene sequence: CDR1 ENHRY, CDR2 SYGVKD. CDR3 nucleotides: TGTGCCATCAGTGATACAGGGATCGCTGAAGCTTTCTTT. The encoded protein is CAISDTGIAEAFF.

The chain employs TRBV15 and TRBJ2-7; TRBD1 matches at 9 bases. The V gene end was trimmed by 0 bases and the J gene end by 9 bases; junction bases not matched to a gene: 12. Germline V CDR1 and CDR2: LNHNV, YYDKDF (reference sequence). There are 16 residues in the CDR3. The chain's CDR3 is CATSRELGQGGFGQYF. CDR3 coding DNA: TGTGCCACCAGCAGAGAATTGGGACAGGGAGGATTCGGGCAGTACTTC. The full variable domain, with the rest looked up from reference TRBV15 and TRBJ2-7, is DAMVIQNPRYQVTQFGKPVTLSCSQTLNHNVMYWYQQKSSQAPKLLFHYYDKDFNNEADTPDNFQSRRPNTSFCFLDIRSPGLGDTAMYLCATSRELGQGGFGQYFGPGTRLTVT.

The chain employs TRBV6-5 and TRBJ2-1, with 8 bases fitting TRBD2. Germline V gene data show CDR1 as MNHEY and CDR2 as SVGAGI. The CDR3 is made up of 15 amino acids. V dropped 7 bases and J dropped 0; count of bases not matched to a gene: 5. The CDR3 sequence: CASTGGEDSYNEQFF. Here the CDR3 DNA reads TGTGCCAGCACGGGGGGGGAAGACTCCTACAATGAGCAGTTCTTC.

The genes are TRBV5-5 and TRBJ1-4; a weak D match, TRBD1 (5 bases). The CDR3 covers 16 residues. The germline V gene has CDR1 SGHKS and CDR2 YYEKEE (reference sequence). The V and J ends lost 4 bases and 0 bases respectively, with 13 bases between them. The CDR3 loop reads CASSRRTFATNEKLFF. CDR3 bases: TGTGCCAGCAGCCGACGGACATTTGCAACTAATGAAAAACTGTTTTTT.

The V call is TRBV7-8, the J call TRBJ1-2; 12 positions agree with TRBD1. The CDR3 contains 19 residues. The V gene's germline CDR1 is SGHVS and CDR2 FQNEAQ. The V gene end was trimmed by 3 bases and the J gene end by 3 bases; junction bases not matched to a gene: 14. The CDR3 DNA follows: TGTGCCAGCAGCTTCCCGGGACAGGGGGCTGAGTTGTTGGACTATGGCTACACCTTC. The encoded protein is CASSFPGQGAELLDYGYTF.

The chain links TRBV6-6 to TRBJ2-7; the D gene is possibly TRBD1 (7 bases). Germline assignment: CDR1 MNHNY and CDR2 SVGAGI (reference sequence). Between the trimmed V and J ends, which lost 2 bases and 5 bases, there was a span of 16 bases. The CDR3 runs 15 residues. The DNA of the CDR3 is TGTGCCAGCAGTTACCTCCAGCAGGGGGGTAACGAGCAGTACTTC. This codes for CASSYLQQGGNEQYF.

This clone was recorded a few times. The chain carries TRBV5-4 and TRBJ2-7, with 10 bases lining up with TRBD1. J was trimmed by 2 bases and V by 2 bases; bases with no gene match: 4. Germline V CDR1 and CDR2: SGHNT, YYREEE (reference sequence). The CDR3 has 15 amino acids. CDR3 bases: TGTGCCAGCAGCTTACCTGACAGGGGGCCCTACGAGCAGTACTTC. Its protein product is CASSLPDRGPYEQYF.

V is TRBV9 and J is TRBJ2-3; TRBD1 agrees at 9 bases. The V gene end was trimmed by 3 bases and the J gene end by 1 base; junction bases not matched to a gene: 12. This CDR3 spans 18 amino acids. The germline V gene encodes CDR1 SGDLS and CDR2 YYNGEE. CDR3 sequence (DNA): TGTGCCAGCAGCGCGCACTCCACACAGGGGGCGGGCACAGATACGCAGTATTTT. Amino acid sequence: CASSAHSTQGAGTDTQYF.

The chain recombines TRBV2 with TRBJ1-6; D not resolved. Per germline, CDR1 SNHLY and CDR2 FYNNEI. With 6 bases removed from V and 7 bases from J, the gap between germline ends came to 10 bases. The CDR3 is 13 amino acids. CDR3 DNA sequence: TGTGCCAGCAGCTCGGGTCGGAATTCACCCCTCCACTTT. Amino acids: CASSSGRNSPLHF.

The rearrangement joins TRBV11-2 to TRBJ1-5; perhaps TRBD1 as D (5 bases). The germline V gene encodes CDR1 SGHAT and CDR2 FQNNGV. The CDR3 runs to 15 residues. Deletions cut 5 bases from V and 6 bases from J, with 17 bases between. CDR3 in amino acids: CASSRGGQGTQPQHF. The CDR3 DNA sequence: TGTGCCAGCAGCCGTGGAGGGCAGGGTACTCAGCCCCAGCATTTT.

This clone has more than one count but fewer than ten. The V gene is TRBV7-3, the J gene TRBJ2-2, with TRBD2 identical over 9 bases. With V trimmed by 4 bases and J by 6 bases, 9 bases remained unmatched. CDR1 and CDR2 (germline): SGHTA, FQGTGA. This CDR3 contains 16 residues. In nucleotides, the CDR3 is TGTGCCAGCAGCTCCTCTAGCGGGGTGACACCCGGGGAGCTGTTTTTT. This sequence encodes CASSSSSGVTPGELFF.

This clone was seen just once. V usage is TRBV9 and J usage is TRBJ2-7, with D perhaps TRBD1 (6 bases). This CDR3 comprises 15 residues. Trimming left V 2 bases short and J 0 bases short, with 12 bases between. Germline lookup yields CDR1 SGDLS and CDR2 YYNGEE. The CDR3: CASSVGTISSYEQYF. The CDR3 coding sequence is TGTGCCAGCAGCGTTGGGACAATCAGCTCCTACGAGCAGTACTTC.

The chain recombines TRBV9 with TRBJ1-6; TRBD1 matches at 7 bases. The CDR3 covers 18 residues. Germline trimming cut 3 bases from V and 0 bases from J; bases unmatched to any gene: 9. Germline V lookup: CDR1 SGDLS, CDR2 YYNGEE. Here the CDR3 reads CASSDWGQTNSYNSPLHF. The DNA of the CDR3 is TGTGCCAGCAGCGACTGGGGACAGACAAACTCCTATAATTCACCCCTCCACTTT.

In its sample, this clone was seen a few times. CDR3 DNA sequence: TGTGCCAGCAGCTCCACCTACAATGAGCAGTTCTTC. This translates into CASSSTYNEQFF. The chain carries TRBV7-3 and TRBJ2-1, with D uncertain. V lost 4 bases and J lost 2, with 3 bases in between. Germline V gene lookup returns CDR1 SGHTA and CDR2 FQGTGA. The CDR3 runs 12 residues. The variable domain in full, with the rest retrieved from reference TRBV7-3 and TRBJ2-1, is GAGVSQTPSNKVTEKGKYVELRCDPISGHTALYWYRQSLGQGPEFLIYFQGTGAADDSGLPNDRFFAVRPEGSVSTLKIQRTERGDSAVYLCASSSTYNEQFFGPGTRLTVL.

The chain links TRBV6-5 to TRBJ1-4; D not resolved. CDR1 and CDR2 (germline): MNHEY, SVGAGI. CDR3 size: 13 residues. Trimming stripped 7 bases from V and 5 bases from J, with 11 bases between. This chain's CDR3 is CASMGSHNEKLFF. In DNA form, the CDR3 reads TGTGCCAGCATGGGTAGCCACAATGAAAAACTGTTTTTT.

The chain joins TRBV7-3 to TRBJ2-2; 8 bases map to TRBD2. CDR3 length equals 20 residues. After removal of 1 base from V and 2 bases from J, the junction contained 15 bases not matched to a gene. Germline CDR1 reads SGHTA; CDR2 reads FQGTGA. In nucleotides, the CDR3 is TGTGCCAGCAGCTTAAACGCCCGCGAAGGGGCGGGGGGCAACACCGGGGAGCTGTTTTTT. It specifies CASSLNAREGAGGNTGELFF.